The 18 T cell receptor beta chains presented below share a single source sample, sequenced in a study of tumor-infiltrating lymphocytes in primary liver carcinoma. TCR beta cDNA was made from 450 to 550 ng total RNA with a constant-region primer. Libraries of TCR beta came from three nested multiplex PCR rounds with slightly modified ARM-PCR. TRBV1-TRBV30 forward and Cbeta reverse primers drove the first two roughly 10-cycle rounds. TCRdb processed the multiplex PCR reads anew with MiXCR; each CDR3 protein has one entry. The profile shows some 180,000 distinct CDR3 sequences, approximately 86% of them singletons. DNA and RNA were both co-extracted from 20-30 mg of bulk tissue that had not been sorted. Sequenced material: tumor tissue from primary liver carcinoma. These receptor sequences come from a man aged 35 to 55 with primary liver carcinoma and hepatitis B virus infection.

Concerning this clonotype: At one end, the junction sequence differs from germline, possibly due to a read error. V usage is TRBV11-1 and J usage is TRBJ2-4; 13 bases are shared with TRBD2. This CDR3 comprises 17 residues. Germline V gene sequence: CDR1 SGHAT, CDR2 FQDESV (reference sequence). The CDR3: CASSIPGTSGTKKIHFF. The DNA for the CDR3 is TGTGCCAGCAGCATTCCCGGGACTAGCGGGACCAAAAAAATTCATTTCTTC.

In regard to this clonotype: The conserved phenylalanine or tryptophan normally closing the CDR3 is absent here, so this likely arose from a read error. The chain carries TRBV5-5 and TRBJ2-3, with 14 positions matching TRBD2. CDR1 is SGHKS and CDR2 is YYEKEE in the germline V gene (reference sequence). This CDR3 spans 17 amino acids. Written as DNA, the CDR3 is TGTCCCAGCAGCCCGACCGGGACTAGCGGGAGTGGAGATACGCAGTATTGT. Translating it yields CPSSPTGTSGSGDTQYC.

The chain links TRBV29-1 to TRBJ2-7; the D call may be TRBD1 or TRBD2 (6 bases each). CDR3 length: 14 residues. V was pared by 4 bases and J by 13 bases, with 26 bases between. Germline loops: CDR1 SQVTM, CDR2 ANQGSEA. The CDR3 loop reads CSVAPWGANYKDYF. The CDR3 coding sequence is TGCAGCGTTGCCCCTTGGGGGGCCAACTACAAGGATTACTTC.

V is TRBV6-1 and J is TRBJ2-1, with D tentatively TRBD2 (5 bases). The germline V and J ends were trimmed by 7 bases and 3 bases, with 19 bases remaining between them. The germline V gene has CDR1 MNHNS and CDR2 SASEGT. CDR3 size: 16 residues. CDR3 in amino acids: CASTPYRGGGYNEQFF. DNA of the CDR3: TGTGCCAGCACCCCTTATCGTGGTGGAGGCTACAATGAGCAGTTCTTC.

With regard to this clonotype: Since the CDR3 does not end with the conserved phenylalanine or tryptophan, this likely comes from a read error. This sequence joins TRBV11-2 and TRBJ2-1; D is possibly TRBD1 or TRBD2 (5 bases each). This CDR3 has 14 amino acids. Germline-derived CDR1 and CDR2 are SGHAT and FQNNGV. The V end lost 1 base, the J end lost 9 bases, and 13 bases lay between the germline ends. Here the CDR3 DNA reads TGTGCCAGCAGCTTAGGGGGGTTGAATAGTGAGCAGTTCTTG. It codes for CASSLGGLNSEQFL.

To note about this clonotype: The CDR3 ends on some other residue instead of the conserved phenylalanine or tryptophan, so this is likely a read error. The DNA is left out, because the CDR3 cannot be placed on it with certainty; the CDR3 is given as TCRdb lists it. V and J are TRBV29-1 and TRBJ2-5. Germline assignment: CDR1 SQVTM and CDR2 ANQGSEA. The CDR3 length equals 12 residues, ends included. The CDR3 loop is CSVLTSGETQYL.

To note about this clonotype: Mismatch with germline at one junction end may stem from a read error. This rearrangement joins TRBV6-1 to TRBJ2-5; D is perhaps TRBD2 (6 bases). This CDR3 has 14 amino acids. Germline lookup yields CDR1 MNHNS and CDR2 SASEGT. Here the CDR3 reads CASSEASATISQYF. In DNA, the CDR3 is TGTGCCAGCAGTGAGGCTAGCGCCACGATCTCCCAGTATTTC.

Details on this clonotype: Here the CDR3 omits its conserved ending phenylalanine or tryptophan, so a read error is the likely source. No DNA is shown, since the ends of the CDR3 on it are uncertain; the CDR3 is the one TCRdb lists. The gene calls are TRBV24-1 and TRBJ2-1; the D call TRBD1 from the table was never checked on the DNA. Looked up from germline, CDR1 is KGHDR and CDR2 is SFDVKD. With termini counted, the CDR3 has 14 amino acids. The CDR3 sequence is CATKGPGGADVEFI.

This rearrangement joins TRBV6-6 to TRBJ2-1; possibly TRBD1 or TRBD2 for D (5 bases each). Germline V gene sequence: CDR1 MNHNY, CDR2 SVGAGI (reference sequence). The CDR3 consists of 14 residues. V lost 7 bases, J lost 9 bases, and 19 bases lay in between. Written as DNA, the CDR3 is TGTGCCAGCAAGCCTATTGGGGGAGAGGTTGAGCAGTTCTTC. It codes for CASKPIGGEVEQFF.

About this clonotype: One junction end does not reproduce the germline sequence, and a read error may be involved. In nucleotides, the CDR3 is TGCACCAGCAGCCAAGATCCTCGAACAGGCTATAATTCACCCATCCACTTT. Its protein is CTSSQDPRTGYNSPIHF. This chain joins TRBV4-3 and TRBJ1-6; a possible D gene is TRBD1 (5 bases). Germline values: CDR1 LGHNA, CDR2 YSLEER. The CDR3 contains 17 residues.

Concerning this clonotype: At one end, the junction sequence differs from germline, possibly due to a read error. This sequence joins TRBV6-1 and TRBJ2-3; unclear D gene. The CDR3 extends over 11 amino acids. Per germline, CDR1 MNHNS and CDR2 SASEGT. CDR3 bases: TGTGCCAGCAGTCTAACAGATACGCAATATTTT. Protein sequence: CASSLTDTQYF.

Comments on this clonotype: At one boundary the junction diverges from the germline segment, which might be a read error. This CDR3 reads CASSAESGPRETQYF. The CDR3 nucleotides are TGTGCCAGCAGCGCGGAATCAGGCCCTAGGGAGACCCAATACTTC. The chain couples TRBV5-5 to TRBJ2-5; tentative D call: TRBD2 (5 bases). The CDR3 consists of 15 residues. From germline, CDR1 is SGHKS and CDR2 YYEKEE (reference sequence).

A remark on this clonotype: Compared with germline, one end of the junction differs, possibly owing to a read error. The chain recombines TRBV18 with TRBJ2-2; D perhaps matches TRBD2 (5 bases). The CDR3 loop spans 13 amino acids. The germline V gene has CDR1 KGHSH and CDR2 LQKENI. The CDR3 sequence: CASFDTSTGEPFF. In DNA form, the CDR3 reads TGTGCCAGCTTTGATACGAGCACCGGGGAGCCGTTTTTT.

In the case of this clonotype: The conserved phenylalanine or tryptophan normally closing the CDR3 is absent here, so this likely arose from a read error. The rearrangement links TRBV12-3 or TRBV12-4 to TRBJ2-1; perhaps TRBD1 as D (6 bases). Trimming stripped 5 bases from V and 7 bases from J, with 15 bases between. The CDR3 consists of 14 residues. CDR3 bases: TGTGCCAGCAGTCCCCAGGGGCGGTGGAATGAGCAGTTCTTA. This codes for CASSPQGRWNEQFL.

The rearrangement joins TRBV28 to TRBJ1-6; 8 positions match TRBD1. With 2 bases clipped from V and 7 bases from J, the junction kept 7 bases outside the gene matches. This CDR3 contains 16 residues. Per germline, CDR1 MDHEN and CDR2 SYDVKM. The CDR3 DNA sequence: TGTGCCAGCAGTTTAAGAGACAGGGGAGGGAATTCACCCCTCCACTTT. Translating it yields CASSLRDRGGNSPLHF.

Worth noting for this clonotype: Germline and junction disagree at one end, which may indicate a read error. V gene TRBV14 combines with J gene TRBJ1-6; possible D gene TRBD1, 6 bases. Germline CDR1 reads SGHDN; CDR2 reads FVKESK. The CDR3 has 14 amino acids. The CDR3 region is CASSRSGVNSPLHF. The CDR3 DNA reads as TGTGCCAGCAGCCGCTCAGGGGTAAATTCACCACTCCACTTT.

Concerning this clonotype: A junction boundary mismatches the germline segment, possibly from a read error. The chain is built from TRBV4-1 and TRBJ1-5; D gene unclear. CDR1 is MGHRA and CDR2 is YSYEKL in the germline V gene. The CDR3 extends over 16 amino acids. This chain's CDR3 is CTSSPVERAGNQPQHF. For the CDR3, the DNA is TGCACCAGCAGCCCCGTTGAGAGGGCTGGCAATCAGCCCCAGCATTTT.

As for this clonotype: At one end the junction does not follow the germline gene, possibly because of a read error. V and J are TRBV6-5 and TRBJ2-3; D possibly matches TRBD1 or TRBD2 (6 bases each). The CDR3 consists of 17 residues. Germline V gene data show CDR1 as MNHEY and CDR2 as SVGAGI. The CDR3 DNA reads as TGTGCCAGCAGTTCACTCCCCCCAAGCGGGCGGACAGATACACAGTATTTT. Encoded protein: CASSSLPPSGRTDTQYF.